This T cell receptor (beta chain) emerged from a study of T cell responses to AZD1222 COVID-19 vaccine. Overall study results and limits: Spike-specific TCR breadth and depth rose after two AZD1222 doses. The donor cohort was predominantly white British with a female majority, and clonal diversity may have been underestimated.

The CDR3 is 14 amino acids. In germline, CDR1 is MNHEY, CDR2 SVGAGI. The J segment lost 5 bases and the V segment lost 6 bases, leaving 8 bases of the junction unmatched. Sequencing used immunoSEQ multiplex PCR; TCRdb keeps in-frame clones, though not all of them. The table has roughly 92,000 clones, roughly 91% seen once; the top ten hold approximately 5%. Whether given at about 4 or about 12 weeks, second doses were pooled. A remark on this clone: Antigen specificity is unknown.

The sequence came from an adult who received the AZD1222 COVID-19 vaccine. The specimen comprised peripheral blood, sampled 28 days after the second AZD1222 dose. The V gene is TRBV6-5, the J gene TRBJ2-7; 9 positions agree with TRBD1. CDR3: CASSSGQGRNEQYF. The CDR3 DNA is TGTGCCAGCAGCTCGGGACAGGGCAGGAACGAGCAGTACTTC.